This T cell receptor beta chain was captured by sequencing in a study of blood T cell repertoires in COVID-19. The overall study: Donors in the United States, Italy and Spain gave samples during acute or convalescent COVID-19.

Authors' data handling: Reference gene primer amplification gave nucleated cell count estimates. Generated by immunoSEQ multiplex PCR, the TCRdb table keeps only in-frame clones and is missing some. D and trimming were read from the DNA, whereas the V and J calls and clone size are those reported in that table. Of some 340,000 clones in the sample, approximately 87% are singletons; the top ten hold about 5%. This clone was recorded many times. This TCR was sampled from a woman aged 25 to 39 who had recovered from COVID-19. The sequencing sample was made of PBMCs or T cells enriched from blood (not recorded which).

The CDR3 DNA sequence: TGTGCCAGCAGCCCAATGTTCTCTGGAAACACCATATATTTT. As protein: CASSPMFSGNTIYF. V and J are TRBV7-9 and TRBJ1-3; D is ambiguous. The CDR3 contains 14 residues. Germline V gene data show CDR1 as SEHNR and CDR2 as FQNEAQ (reference sequence). The V and J ends lost 5 bases and 0 bases respectively, with 8 bases between them.